Listed here are 27 T cell receptor beta chains from one sample, sequenced in a study of T cells in localized non-small cell lung cancer. Method: immunoSEQ multiplex PCR; TCRdb's copy keeps in-frame clones and lacks some. The sample lists around 91,000 clones; about 87% were seen once. Here the sequenced sample was peripheral blood, taken before any cancer treatment. These receptor sequences come from a man between 40 and 70 years old with stage I squamous cell lung carcinoma.

This clone has a single count. The CDR3 is CASSQGSYQGSPLHF. The CDR3 region has the DNA TGCGCCAGCAGCCAAGGATCCTATCAGGGTTCACCCCTCCACTTT. The chain has TRBV4-1 and TRBJ1-6; the D gene is possibly TRBD1 (5 bases). CDR1 is MGHRA, CDR2 YSYEKL, per germline. V gave up 1 base and J gave up 9 bases, with 13 bases separating them. This CDR3 has 15 amino acids.

J is TRBJ1-2 and V is TRBV28; D is uncertain. Germline V gene data show CDR1 as MDHEN and CDR2 as SYDVKM. The CDR3 has 11 amino acids. V was clipped by 6 bases and J by 8 bases, with 10 bases between them. The CDR3 DNA reads TGTGCCAGCAGCCCTGCGAGAGGCTACACCTTC. Translation: CASSPARGYTF.

The CDR3 nucleotides are TGTGCCAGCAGTTCCTCCTTCGCAGGGGGAGGCGGGAGCACTGAAGCTTTCTTT. Translated: CASSSSFAGGGGSTEAFF. This chain connects TRBV28 to TRBJ1-1, with 7 bases identical to TRBD1. Trimming took 4 bases from V and 4 from J; bases not matched to a gene: 18. The CDR3 has 18 residues. Per the germline V gene, CDR1 is MDHEN and CDR2 is SYDVKM.

The chain employs TRBV27 and TRBJ2-3, with D uncertain. CDR1 MNHEY and CDR2 SMNVEV come from the germline V gene (reference sequence). The V end was cut by 5 bases, the J end by 15 bases, with 21 bases between. The CDR3 extends over 13 amino acids. The CDR3 nucleotides are TGTGCCAGCAGTCCATTCGACGGCTTTGGGTCTTATTTT. Residues: CASSPFDGFGSYF.

J is TRBJ2-5 and V is TRBV7-9; 7 bases are shared with TRBD2. The CDR3 spans 14 residues. Germline loops: CDR1 SEHNR, CDR2 FQNEAQ (reference sequence). The V segment lost 1 base and the J segment 3 bases; nucleotides outside the gene matches: 2. The CDR3 loop is CASSLGSGEETQYF. The DNA of the CDR3 is TGTGCCAGCAGCTTAGGGAGCGGGGAAGAGACCCAGTACTTC. Looking up the rest from reference TRBV7-9 and TRBJ2-5 gives the full variable domain: DTGVSQNPRHKITKRGQNVTFRCDPISEHNRLYWYRQTLGQGPEFLTYFQNEAQLEKSRLLSDRFSAERPKGSFSTLEIQRTEQGDSAMYLCASSLGSGEETQYFGPGTRLLVL.

The chain carries TRBV5-1 and TRBJ1-3, with D uncertain. Trimming took 4 bases from V and 4 from J, leaving 15 bases between them. From germline, CDR1 is SGHRS and CDR2 YFSETQ. The CDR3 runs to 15 residues. The CDR3 DNA reads TGCGCCAGCAGCCCTTCGGAGGGTGGAGGAAACACCATATATTTT. As protein: CASSPSEGGGNTIYF.

V usage is TRBV9 and J usage is TRBJ1-3, with D possibly being TRBD1 (5 bases). Germline lookup yields CDR1 SGDLS and CDR2 YYNGEE. With 0 bases removed from V and 2 bases from J, the gap between germline ends came to 6 bases. This CDR3 region has 14 residues. The CDR3 nucleotides are TGTGCCAGCAGCGTAGGGACACCTGGAAACACCATATATTTT. Its protein product is CASSVGTPGNTIYF.

The chain recombines TRBV29-1 with TRBJ1-2; D uncertain. Trimming removed 8 bases from V and 6 bases from J, with 13 bases in between. The germline CDR1 and CDR2 sequences are SQVTM and ANQGSEA. The CDR3 consists of 11 residues. In DNA form, the CDR3 reads TGCAGCTTGACAAATCGGGATGGCTACACCTTC. Residues: CSLTNRDGYTF.

The chain joins TRBV5-4 to TRBJ2-5, with 9 bases aligning to TRBD1. Germline V gene lookup returns CDR1 SGHNT and CDR2 YYREEE (reference sequence). J lost 0 bases, V lost 5 bases, and 8 bases had no gene match. The CDR3 is 16 residues long. CDR3 bases: TGTGCCAGCAGTTTAGGACAGGGGAAGAACCAAGAGACCCAGTACTTC. Translation gives CASSLGQGKNQETQYF.

This clone showed up just a few times. The V and J genes are TRBV6-1 and TRBJ1-5; TRBD1 aligns across 9 bases. The germline V gene encodes CDR1 MNHNS and CDR2 SASEGT. With 6 bases clipped from V and 7 bases from J, the junction kept 7 bases outside the gene matches. The CDR3 has 14 amino acids. CDR3: CASRHRGQAQPQHF. CDR3 coding DNA: TGTGCCAGCAGACACAGGGGGCAGGCCCAGCCCCAGCATTTT.

This clone was recorded a few times. This rearrangement joins TRBV6-5 to TRBJ1-2; 9 bases line up with TRBD1. This CDR3 is built from 13 residues. The V segment lost 8 bases and the J segment 4 bases; nucleotides outside the gene matches: 5. Germline loops: CDR1 MNHEY, CDR2 SVGAGI. The CDR3 nucleotides read TGTGCCAGCCGAGGGACAGGGCGCTATGGCTACACCTTC. It is translated as CASRGTGRYGYTF.

This chain uses TRBV6-6 with TRBJ2-7; 10 bases are shared with TRBD1. CDR1 and CDR2 (germline): MNHNY, SVGAGI (reference sequence). Trimming at V came to 6 bases and at J to 2 bases, leaving 7 bases not matched to a gene. The CDR3 consists of 15 residues. The DNA of the CDR3 is TGTGCCAGCAGCCAGGGACAGGGGAGGACCTACGAGCAGTACTTC. Amino acids: CASSQGQGRTYEQYF.

The chain is built from TRBV5-5 and TRBJ2-1; no definite D call. The CDR3 runs 13 residues. The germline V and J ends were trimmed by 1 base and 6 bases, with 8 bases remaining between them. Germline loops: CDR1 SGHKS, CDR2 YYEKEE (reference sequence). The CDR3 DNA follows: TGTGCCAGCAGCTTGTGGCTGACCAATGAGCAGTTCTTC. Its protein product is CASSLWLTNEQFF.

This chain joins TRBV7-8 and TRBJ2-4; 9 nucleotides align to TRBD2. Germline V gene data show CDR1 as SGHVS and CDR2 as FQNEAQ. The V and J ends lost 2 bases and 3 bases, in that order; junction bases with no gene match: 5. CDR3 length: 16 amino acids. In nucleotides, the CDR3 is TGTGCCAGCAGCTTATTGACTAGCGGTGTCAAAAACATTCAGTACTTC. This translates into CASSLLTSGVKNIQYF.

This clone was recorded only once. The rearrangement uses TRBV28 and TRBJ1-2, with D possibly matching TRBD1 (5 bases). Germline assignment: CDR1 MDHEN and CDR2 SYDVKM. V was shortened by 2 bases and J by 4 bases, with 17 bases between the two germline ends. The CDR3 is made up of 16 amino acids. Here the CDR3 reads CASSLTRVGIIYGYTF. In nucleotides, the CDR3 is TGTGCCAGCAGTTTAACCAGGGTCGGTATTATCTATGGCTACACCTTC.

This chain joins TRBV4-1 and TRBJ1-4; TRBD1 might be the D (5 bases). Deletions cut 0 bases from V and 8 bases from J, with 16 bases between. CDR3 length equals 16 residues. The germline V gene has CDR1 MGHRA and CDR2 YSYEKL. CDR3 coding DNA: TGCGCCAGCAGCCAAGAGGGGCTACCGATAGCCGAAAAACTGTTTTTT. It translates to CASSQEGLPIAEKLFF.

The rearrangement uses TRBV14 and TRBJ1-2, with D unclear. The CDR3 totals 12 residues. V gave up 1 base and J gave up 7 bases, with 7 bases separating them. Germline V gene sequence: CDR1 SGHDN, CDR2 FVKESK. The CDR3 DNA is TGTGCCAGCAGCCAAGTCGCGGGTGGCTACACCTTC. Translating gives CASSQVAGGYTF.

The chain combines TRBV28 with TRBJ2-3, with D perhaps TRBD1 (7 bases). This CDR3 has 14 residues. Germline V CDR1 and CDR2: MDHEN, SYDVKM. The ends were cut back, 4 bases at V and 4 bases at J, with 12 bases in the middle. The CDR3 reads CASSWGRGADTQYF. The CDR3 DNA is TGTGCCAGCAGTTGGGGCAGGGGGGCAGATACGCAGTATTTT.

The rearrangement uses TRBV6-1 and TRBJ1-3; TRBD1 matches at 8 bases. V trimming: 8 bases; J trimming: 8 bases; junction bases outside the gene matches: 11. This CDR3 is built from 14 residues. Germline loops: CDR1 MNHNS, CDR2 SASEGT. The CDR3 here is CASGSSRGQDTIYF. Written as DNA, the CDR3 is TGTGCCAGCGGCTCCTCCAGGGGGCAGGACACCATATATTTT.

The chain uses TRBV5-6 and TRBJ2-5; unclear D gene. The CDR3 consists of 13 residues. Trimming took 1 base from V and 5 from J, leaving 9 bases between them. Germline CDR1 and CDR2: SGHDT and YYEEEE. The CDR3 loop is CASSLSTWETQYF. For the CDR3, the DNA is TGTGCCAGCAGCTTGTCTACGTGGGAGACCCAGTACTTC.

V and J are TRBV15 and TRBJ1-4; TRBD1 might be the D (5 bases). V was shortened by 3 bases and J by 4 bases, with 18 bases between the two germline ends. Per germline, CDR1 LNHNV and CDR2 YYDKDF (reference sequence). The CDR3 spans 17 residues. CDR3 sequence (DNA): TGTGCCACCAGCAGGGGACCCGGGGGGAGCGTTAATGAAAAACTGTTTTTT. It is translated as CATSRGPGGSVNEKLFF.

DNA of the CDR3: TGTGCCATCAACGAGGGGATCAGTGAAAAACTGTTTTTT. Translating gives CAINEGISEKLFF. The chain has TRBV10-3 and TRBJ1-4; D might be TRBD1 (5 bases). From germline, CDR1 is ENHRY and CDR2 SYGVKD. The CDR3 runs 13 residues. Trimming removed 7 bases from V and 7 bases from J, with 13 bases in between.

The chain has TRBV19 and TRBJ1-1; TRBD1 is a possible D gene (5 bases). Trimming took 7 bases from V and 0 from J, leaving 9 bases between them. The CDR3 length is 13 residues. The germline CDR1 and CDR2 sequences are LNHDA and SQIVND (reference sequence). CDR3 nucleotide sequence: TGTGCCAGTATGAAGGGGATGAACACTGAAGCTTTCTTT. Translation gives CASMKGMNTEAFF. Based on the CDR3 plus reference TRBV19 and TRBJ1-1, the full variable domain is DGGITQSPKYLFRKEGQNVTLSCEQNLNHDAMYWYRQDPGQGLRLIYYSQIVNDFQKGDIAEGYSVSREKKESFPLTVTSAQKNPTAFYLCASMKGMNTEAFFGQGTRLTVV.

In DNA, the CDR3 is TGTGCCTGGAGTATCAGGGGCTTGAACACTGAAGCTTTCTTT. Protein product: CAWSIRGLNTEAFF. The rearrangement joins TRBV30 to TRBJ1-1, with a weak D call TRBD1 (6 bases). The germline gives CDR1 GTSNPN, CDR2 SVGIG (reference sequence). This CDR3 has 14 amino acids. The V end was cut by 2 bases, the J end by 0 bases, with 10 bases between.

Here the CDR3 reads CASSGRGGLAREAFF. The CDR3 coding sequence is TGTGCCAGCAGTGGCAGGGGCGGATTAGCGCGGGAAGCTTTCTTT. J is TRBJ1-1 and V is TRBV6-1; TRBD1 might be the D (6 bases). Germline V gene sequence: CDR1 MNHNS, CDR2 SASEGT. The ends were cut back, 4 bases at V and 8 bases at J, with 20 bases in the middle. This CDR3 is 15 amino acids long.

The chain recombines TRBV18 with TRBJ1-2; D possibly corresponds to TRBD1 (5 bases). This CDR3 comprises 14 residues. V lost 0 bases to trimming and J lost 6 bases, with 11 bases between them. CDR1 KGHSH and CDR2 LQKENI come from the germline V gene. CDR3 sequence (DNA): TGTGCCAGCTCACCACCGTCCCAGGGTAATGGCTACACCTTC. Its translation: CASSPPSQGNGYTF.

The gene calls are TRBV9 and TRBJ2-3; 8 nucleotides line up with TRBD2. Germline CDR1 is SGDLS and CDR2 is YYNGEE. V gave up 0 bases and J gave up 6 bases; unmatched junction bases: 9. The CDR3 has 16 amino acids. CDR3 sequence (DNA): TGTGCCAGCAGCGTAGAGGTCGGGGGGGCGTGGGATACGCAGTATTTT. It encodes CASSVEVGGAWDTQYF. The variable domain in full, completed from reference TRBV9 and TRBJ2-3, reads DSGVTQTPKHLITATGQRVTLRCSPRSGDLSVYWYQQSLDQGLQFLIQYYNGEERAKGNILERFSAQQFPDLHSELNLSSLELGDSALYFCASSVEVGGAWDTQYFGPGTRLTVL.